This T cell receptor beta chain comes out of a study of blood T cell repertoires in COVID-19 (dated by TCRdb to 2020 to 2022). A note on the overall study: The collaborator samples originated in the United States, Italy and Spain and spanned the acute and convalescent phases of COVID-19. The prospective study material was composed of cDNA or gDNA derived from T cells, B-cell-depleted T cells, or PBMCs. The dataset comprised deeply sampled blood TCRbeta repertoires from subjects exposed to, actively infected with, or recovered from COVID-19. A freely available public database, intended as a resource for researchers studying the immune response to SARS-CoV-2, is where the repertoires were released. Samples were obtained from the ongoing ImmuneRACE study (first 160 participants) and from over 1,000 subjects provided by 6 global collaborators. Nearly every sample came with metadata listing a de-identified subject ID, COVID-19 status, age in years and sex. Where HLA class I and class II types were available, the types were taken from metadata supplied by the sample provider, not from assay-based typing. Results the study describes overall, beyond this receptor: The amount of clinical and demographic metadata varied by source and participant and was provided uncurated.

Concerning this clone: Its cognate antigen has yet to be identified. Base qualities are not at hand, and no much larger clone is one base apart.

Collaborating institutions collected whole blood in K2EDTA tubes following their own protocols. For TCRbeta analysis, collaborators shipped samples in one of three forms: frozen whole blood, isolated PBMCs, or DNA extracted from either of those sample types. V ends up 1 base short and J 2 bases short, with an unmatched junction base count of 6. The germline V gene (reference sequence) gives CDR1 as LNHNV and CDR2 as YYDKDF. Its CDR3 holds 16 amino acids, cysteine through phenylalanine. Only the CDR3 DNA stays, 48 bases, in frame from base 1. TCRbeta CDR3 regions were amplified from genomic DNA by means of the immunoSEQ Assay, a bias-controlled multiplex PCR. The authors' pipeline ran thus. Nucleated cell counts per sample were estimated from amplification of reference gene primers within the assay. To quantify the absolute abundance of each unique TCRbeta CDR3 rearrangement, sequence reads were collapsed and filtered. For each sample, productive Simpson clonality was calculated as the square root of Simpson's diversity index across productive rearrangements. Not all clones reach the TCRdb copy of this immuneACCESS table, which keeps in-frame sequences only. Checked studies attribute under half of the gap to unresolved V genes and leave the rest unexplained. The V and J calls and clone size come from that table; D and trimming were worked out from the DNA. The sample table holds about 34,000 clones, of which about 89% were seen once. Of the sample, around 14% is held by the ten largest clones.

The V and J segments used are TRBV15 and TRBJ2-5; 8 bases in the junction line up with TRBD1. Sequencing was done on a sample of peripheral blood. This sequence originates from a man in his 70s with active COVID-19. The base sequence is TGTGCCACCAGCAGAGGCCTGCAGGGGGCACAAGAGACCCAGTACTTC. Its translation reads: CATSRGLQGAQETQYF.